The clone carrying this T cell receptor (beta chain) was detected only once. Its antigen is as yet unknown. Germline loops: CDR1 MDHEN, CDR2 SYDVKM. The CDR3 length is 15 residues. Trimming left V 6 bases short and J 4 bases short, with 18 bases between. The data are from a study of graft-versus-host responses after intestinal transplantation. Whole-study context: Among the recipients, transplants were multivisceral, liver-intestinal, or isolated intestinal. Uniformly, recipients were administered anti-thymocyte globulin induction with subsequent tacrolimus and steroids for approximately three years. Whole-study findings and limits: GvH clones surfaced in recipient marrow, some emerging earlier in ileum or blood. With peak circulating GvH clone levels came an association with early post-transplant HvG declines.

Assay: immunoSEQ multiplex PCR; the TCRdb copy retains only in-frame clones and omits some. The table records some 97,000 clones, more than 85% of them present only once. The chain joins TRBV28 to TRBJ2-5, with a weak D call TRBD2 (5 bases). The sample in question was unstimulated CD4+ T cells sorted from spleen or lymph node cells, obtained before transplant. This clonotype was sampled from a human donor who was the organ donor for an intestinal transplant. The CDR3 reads CASSLPGGDRETQYF. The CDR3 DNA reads TGTGCCAGCAGCCTACCTGGAGGCGATCGAGAGACCCAGTACTTC.